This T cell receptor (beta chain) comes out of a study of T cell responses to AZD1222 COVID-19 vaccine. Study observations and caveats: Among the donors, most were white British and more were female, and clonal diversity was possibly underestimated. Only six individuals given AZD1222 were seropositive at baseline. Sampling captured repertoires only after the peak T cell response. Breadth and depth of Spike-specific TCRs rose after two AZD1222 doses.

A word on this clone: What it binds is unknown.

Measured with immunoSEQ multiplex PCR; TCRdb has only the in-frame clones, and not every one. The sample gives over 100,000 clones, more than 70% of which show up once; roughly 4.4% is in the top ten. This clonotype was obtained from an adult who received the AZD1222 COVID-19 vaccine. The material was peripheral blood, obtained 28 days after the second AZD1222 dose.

CDR3 sequence reads: CASLEGASGRFGEQYF. The CDR3 DNA reads as TGTGCCAGCCTCGAGGGGGCTAGCGGGAGGTTTGGTGAGCAGTACTTC. The V gene is TRBV28, the J gene TRBJ2-7, with 11 bases that match TRBD2. The CDR3 sequence is 16 residues long. Germline values: CDR1 MDHEN, CDR2 SYDVKM. With V trimmed by 8 bases and J by 7 bases, 16 bases remained unmatched.